Shown below are 18 T cell receptor beta chains from a single sample sequenced in a study of spatial heterogeneity in lung cancer. MiXCR was run by TCRdb on the 5' RACE reads, yielding one entry per CDR3 protein. The table has 110,000 or so distinct CDR3 sequences, less than 14% seen once. Time point reported: blood at routine non-recurrence follow-up after resection. The sequencing here drew on PBMCs, taken at follow-up. Source of these receptors: a female donor with early-stage non-small cell lung cancer.

This chain connects TRBV28 to TRBJ1-1; D call uncertain. CDR1 is MDHEN, CDR2 SYDVKM, per germline. The CDR3 totals 11 residues. CDR3: CETFMNTEAFF. The CDR3 nucleotides are TGTGAAACCTTTATGAACACTGAAGCTTTCTTT.

The V and J genes are TRBV11-2 and TRBJ1-3, with D perhaps matching TRBD1 (6 bases). CDR1 and CDR2 (germline): SGHAT, FQNNGV. V gave up 5 bases and J gave up 6 bases, with 11 bases separating them. The CDR3 contains 13 residues. The CDR3 DNA reads as TGTGCCAGCAGCAAAGACAGGCAAAACACCATATATTTT. Its protein product is CASSKDRQNTIYF.

The chain links TRBV7-3 to TRBJ2-1; no clear D. This CDR3 is 13 amino acids long. Germline lookup yields CDR1 SGHTA and CDR2 FQGTGA. The V end was cut by 2 bases, the J end by 4 bases, with 6 bases between. The CDR3 nucleotides read TGTGCCAGCAGCTTACAGACTTACAATGAGCAGTTCTTC. Protein product: CASSLQTYNEQFF. The full variable domain, rest sourced from reference TRBV7-3 and TRBJ2-1, is GAGVSQTPSNKVTEKGKYVELRCDPISGHTALYWYRQSLGQGPEFLIYFQGTGAADDSGLPNDRFFAVRPEGSVSTLKIQRTERGDSAVYLCASSLQTYNEQFFGPGTRLTVL.

Many counts were recorded for this clonotype. The chain recombines TRBV2 with TRBJ2-7; D is undetermined. The CDR3 has 15 residues. V dropped 2 bases and J dropped 5 bases, with 16 bases sitting between them. Germline-derived CDR1 and CDR2 are SNHLY and FYNNEI. The CDR3 sequence is CASSERVRRSHEQYF. As DNA, the CDR3 is TGTGCCAGCAGTGAAAGGGTCAGACGTAGCCACGAGCAGTACTTC.

This clonotype was recorded a few times. The V and J genes are TRBV6-6 and TRBJ1-5; D remains unclear. Germline CDR1 reads MNHNY; CDR2 reads SVGAGI (reference sequence). V lost 2 bases to trimming and J lost 1 base, with 3 bases between them. CDR3 length equals 13 residues. CDR3 sequence (DNA): TGTGCCAGCAGTTACGACAGCAATCAGCCCCAGCATTTT. Residues: CASSYDSNQPQHF.

This clonotype has a handful of counts. The gene calls are TRBV21-1 and TRBJ2-7; the D call TRBD1 from the table was never checked on the DNA. TRBV21-1 is tagged as a pseudogene. This CDR3 has 13 residues. CDR3 nucleotide sequence: TGTGCCAGCAGCAAAGAAGGGGAAGGGGAGCAGTACGTC. It encodes CASSKEGEGEQYV.

This clonotype occurred many times. The gene calls are TRBV30 and TRBJ2-7, with a tentative D call TRBD1 (5 bases). The CDR3 extends over 11 amino acids. The germline V gene encodes CDR1 GTSNPN and CDR2 SVGIG (reference sequence). V was cut by 5 bases and J by 4 bases, with 9 bases left in between. CDR3 protein: CAWSDSYEQYF. CDR3 DNA sequence: TGTGCCTGGTCTGACAGTTACGAGCAGTACTTC.

This clonotype has only a few counts. The rearrangement joins TRBV11-3 to TRBJ2-3; D gene unclear. V was cut by 3 bases and J by 10 bases, with 20 bases left in between. The CDR3 contains 15 residues. Germline CDR1 SGHNT, CDR2 YENEEA. CDR3 DNA sequence: TGTGCCAGCAGCTTCGCTGGACCTCTCAGGTCGGCGCAGTATTTT. Its translation: CASSFAGPLRSAQYF.

The V and J genes are TRBV20-1 and TRBJ2-2; 11 nucleotides match TRBD2. Germline CDR1 DFQATT, CDR2 SNEGSKA (reference sequence). V gave up 6 bases and J gave up 2 bases; unmatched junction bases: 5. The CDR3 has 15 residues. The CDR3 reads CSATTSGVNTGELFF. In DNA, the CDR3 is TGCAGTGCCACGACTAGCGGGGTTAACACCGGGGAGCTGTTTTTT.

This clonotype came up a few times. The chain is built from TRBV7-9 and TRBJ2-3; D gene ambiguous. Germline CDR1 reads SEHNR; CDR2 reads FQNEAQ (reference sequence). V shed 5 bases and J shed 2 bases, with 14 bases lying between them. The CDR3 sequence is 15 residues long. CDR3 DNA sequence: TGTGCCAGCAGCCGGGCGTCCGTGTTCACAGATACGCAGTATTTT. Encoded protein: CASSRASVFTDTQYF.

The CDR3 DNA follows: TGTGCCAGCAGTCCCCGGGACTTTAGAAAAGAGACCCAGTACTTC. Its protein is CASSPRDFRKETQYF. The chain combines TRBV27 with TRBJ2-5, with a tentative D call TRBD2 (6 bases). V lost 5 bases to trimming and J lost 3 bases, with 16 bases between them. The length of the CDR3 is 15 residues. CDR1 and CDR2 (germline): MNHEY, SMNVEV (reference sequence).

This clonotype was seen many times. The V and J genes are TRBV2 and TRBJ1-1, with no clear D. Per the germline V gene, CDR1 is SNHLY and CDR2 is FYNNEI. The CDR3 loop spans 10 amino acids. Trimming removed 5 bases at V and 5 bases at J, with 3 bases between. Here the CDR3 reads CASSRTEAFF. The CDR3 bases are TGTGCCAGCAGTCGGACTGAAGCTTTCTTT.

This clonotype was seen a handful of times. The gene calls are TRBV29-1 and TRBJ2-1; TRBD1 agrees at 9 bases. After removal of 6 bases from V and 7 bases from J, the junction contained 4 bases not matched to a gene. Germline-derived CDR1 and CDR2 are SQVTM and ANQGSEA. This CDR3 contains 12 residues. DNA for the CDR3: TGCAGCGTGACAGGGGGAGGTAATGAGCAGTTCTTC. Its translation is CSVTGGGNEQFF.

In this sample, this clonotype turned up many times. This chain uses TRBV12-3 or TRBV12-4 with TRBJ1-1, with D perhaps TRBD1 (6 bases). V lost 6 bases, J lost 3 bases, and 14 bases lay in between. The CDR3 has 14 amino acids. CDR3 sequence: CASRRGHRDTEAFF. The CDR3, as DNA: TGTGCCAGCAGACGAGGGCACAGGGACACTGAAGCTTTCTTT.

The chain uses TRBV3-1 and TRBJ2-1; 7 nucleotides agree with TRBD2. The germline V gene encodes CDR1 LGHDT and CDR2 YNNKEL (reference sequence). The CDR3 runs to 17 residues. The J segment lost 0 bases and the V segment lost 0 bases, leaving 5 bases of the junction unmatched. The CDR3 DNA is TGTGCCAGCAGCCAAGATTATTCGGGAGGCTCCTACAATGAGCAGTTCTTC. Translation gives CASSQDYSGGSYNEQFF.

There are many counts of this clonotype. The chain employs TRBV3-1 and TRBJ1-1; D unclear. V was cut by 0 bases and J by 4 bases, with 21 bases left in between. The length of the CDR3 is 18 residues. CDR1 and CDR2 (germline): LGHDT, YNNKEL (reference sequence). The CDR3 DNA is TGTGCCAGCAGCCAAGAAATTACTTGGGGTCTCGTAGGCACTGAAGCTTTCTTT. Translated: CASSQEITWGLVGTEAFF.

This clonotype was counted between two and nine times. J is TRBJ2-1 and V is TRBV24-1; possibly TRBD2 for D (6 bases). Germline V lookup: CDR1 KGHDR, CDR2 SFDVKD. This CDR3 spans 14 amino acids. Trimming stripped 9 bases from V and 1 base from J, with 12 bases between. CDR3 residues: CATGPSDSYNEQFF. DNA of the CDR3: TGTGCCACCGGGCCTAGCGATTCCTACAATGAGCAGTTCTTC.

The chain links TRBV20-1 to TRBJ2-7; 8 positions agree with TRBD2. Germline CDR1 DFQATT, CDR2 SNEGSKA (reference sequence). Germline trimming cut 7 bases from V and 3 bases from J; bases unmatched to any gene: 8. The CDR3 is 13 residues long. This chain's CDR3 is CSGGSGGHYEQYF. The CDR3 region has the DNA TGCAGTGGGGGCAGCGGGGGCCACTACGAGCAGTACTTC.